The clone carrying this TCR beta chain was found many times. Its target is unknown. This entry is derived from a study of T cells after yellow fever vaccination. Trimming at V came to 3 bases and at J to 0 bases, leaving 5 bases not matched to a gene. The CDR3 runs 16 residues. Germline assignment: CDR1 SEHNR and CDR2 FQNEAQ (reference sequence). Using its own MiXCR run on the 5' RACE reads, TCRdb lists one record per CDR3 protein. Of 250,000 to 300,000 distinct CDR3 sequences listed, around 5.3% are singletons. Notes on the study in general: In post-booster samples, most primary-vaccination clones reappeared (roughly 96% CD4, 70% to 90% CD8).

This sequence was found in a man aged 18 to 29 who received the YFV17D yellow fever vaccine. The input for sequencing was CD4+ T cells sorted from PBMCs, taken on the day of the yellow fever booster vaccination. The chain is built from TRBV7-9 and TRBJ2-1; TRBD2 matches at 7 bases. The CDR3 protein is CASSFGRGFSYNEQFF. The CDR3 DNA follows: TGTGCCAGCAGCTTCGGGCGGGGGTTCTCCTACAATGAGCAGTTCTTC. Together with reference TRBV7-9 and TRBJ2-1, the CDR3 gives the full variable domain: DTGVSQNPRHKITKRGQNVTFRCDPISEHNRLYWYRQTLGQGPEFLTYFQNEAQLEKSRLLSDRFSAERPKGSFSTLEIQRTEQGDSAMYLCASSFGRGFSYNEQFFGPGTRLTVL.